This T cell receptor (beta chain) was profiled in a study of T-cell reconstitution after alpha-beta-depleted transplantation in children. Regarding the study as a whole: Among T cells one year after transplant, newly produced cells accounted for most counts and diversity. In patients about two months after transplant, alpha-beta T cells reportedly arose from several hundred expanded graft clones. Surviving recipient T cells and thymic progenitors underlay high day-60 TCRbeta diversity in some patients.

On this clonotype: The antigen is not known.

Unique molecular identifiers featured in how the TCRbeta library was prepared. MiXCR, applied by TCRdb to the PCR reads, yields one record per CDR3 protein. The data hold around 450,000 distinct CDR3 sequences, with over 40% observed a single time. Germline V gene data show CDR1 as DFQATT and CDR2 as SNEGSKA (reference sequence). The ends lost 5 bases at V and 2 bases at J; junction bases unmatched: 5. The CDR3 runs to 13 residues. The receptor comes from a girl aged 2 to 10 with aplastic anemia, due to receive a stem cell transplant. Material: PBMCs, obtained before TCRalphabeta/CD19-depleted stem cell transplant. The chain combines TRBV20-1 with TRBJ2-7; 8 positions agree with TRBD2. DNA for the CDR3: TGCAGTGCTCCGGGGGGGGCCCCCTACGAGCAGTACTTC. Translation: CSAPGGAPYEQYF.